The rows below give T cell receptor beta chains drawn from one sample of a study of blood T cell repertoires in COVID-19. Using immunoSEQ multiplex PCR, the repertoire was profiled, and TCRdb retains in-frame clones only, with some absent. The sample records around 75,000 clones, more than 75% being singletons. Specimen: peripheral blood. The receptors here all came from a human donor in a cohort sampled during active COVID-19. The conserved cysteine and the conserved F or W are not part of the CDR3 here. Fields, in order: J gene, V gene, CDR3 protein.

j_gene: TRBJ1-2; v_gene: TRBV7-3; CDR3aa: ASSYDSNYGYT
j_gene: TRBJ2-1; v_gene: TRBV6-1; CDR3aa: ASSEDGTGQYNEQF
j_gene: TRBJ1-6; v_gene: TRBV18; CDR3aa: ASSRQGGGDSPLH
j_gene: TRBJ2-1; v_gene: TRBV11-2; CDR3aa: ASSLALPLAYNEQF
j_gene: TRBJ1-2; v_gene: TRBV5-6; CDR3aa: ASSLGDRGQPLYGYT
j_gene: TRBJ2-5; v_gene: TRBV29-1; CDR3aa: SVERRDRDRGLQETQY
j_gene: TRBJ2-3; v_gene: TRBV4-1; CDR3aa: ASSQEADTQY
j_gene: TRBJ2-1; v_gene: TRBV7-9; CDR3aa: ASSFGTTTPDEQF
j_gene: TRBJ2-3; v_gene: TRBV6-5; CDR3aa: ASSRGDTDTQY
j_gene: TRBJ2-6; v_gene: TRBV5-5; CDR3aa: ASSLGEGPSGANVLT
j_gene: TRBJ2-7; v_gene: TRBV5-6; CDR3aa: ASRGTAYEQY
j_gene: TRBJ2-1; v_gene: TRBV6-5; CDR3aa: ASMKRAEQF
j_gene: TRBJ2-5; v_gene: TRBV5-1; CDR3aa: ASNHEGTRGETQY
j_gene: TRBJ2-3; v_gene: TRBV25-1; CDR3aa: ASSEGQEYHTDTQY
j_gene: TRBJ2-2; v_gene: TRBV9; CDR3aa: ASSPTGGGRHAGELF
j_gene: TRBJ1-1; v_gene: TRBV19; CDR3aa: ASLQQMNTEAF
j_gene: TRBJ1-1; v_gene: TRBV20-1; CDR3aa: SAPLNTEAF
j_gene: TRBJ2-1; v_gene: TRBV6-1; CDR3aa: ASSEGAATYNEQF